This TCR beta chain was sequenced in a study of preoperative IRX-2 immunotherapy in early breast cancer. Germline V gives CDR1 LNHDA, CDR2 SQIVND (reference sequence). The CDR3 extends over 11 amino acids. Trimming cost V 5 bases and J 6 bases, with 7 bases left between them. Measured with immunoSEQ multiplex PCR; TCRdb has only the in-frame clones, and not every one. The table has roughly 24,000 clones, 75% seen once. Regarding treatment: preoperative locoregional IRX-2 cytokine immunotherapy. This chain joins TRBV19 and TRBJ1-2; no clear D. The input for sequencing was lymph node tissue, taken after IRX-2 immunotherapy. This sequence originates from a human donor with breast cancer. In DNA, the CDR3 is TGTGCCAGTAGTTACTCTGATGGCTACACCTTC. Protein: CASSYSDGYTF.